The entry below gives a single TCR beta chain sequence along with its context. Antigen unknown. One end of the junction varies from germline; a read error may be responsible. These data are taken from a study of cytomegalovirus exposure and HLA in healthy donors. Notes on the study in general: Immune exposure information available was restricted to CMV serostatus. In an earlier analysis, in 620 or so donors, most V segments appeared productive either ~87% or ~30% of the time. The study labeled 150 or so TCR beta chains cytomegalovirus-associated. V- and J-gene trimming of TCR beta was linked (in a later analysis) to a missense DCLRE1C variant.

The CDR3 contains 13 residues. CDR1 MNHNS and CDR2 SASEGT come from the germline V gene. It was with 60 Vbeta and 13 Jbeta primers that the PCR ran. Clones were sequenced by immunoSEQ multiplex PCR, and TCRdb holds only the in-frame ones, with some missing. Here the sample spans around 170,000 clones, about 78% being singletons. The chain joins TRBV6-1 to TRBJ1-5; D ambiguous. The receptor was derived from a man in his 60s in good health and CMV-seronegative. The sequencing sample was made of PBMCs. The CDR3 nucleotides are TGTGCCAGCAGTGGAGGCGCACAAGGTCCCCAGAATTTT. This sequence encodes CASSGGAQGPQNF.